The 11 T cell receptor beta chains given below trace back to one sample, sequenced in a study of T-cell memory formation after mild COVID-19. TCRdb reprocessed the 5' RACE reads with MiXCR, giving one entry per CDR3 protein. The data contain roughly 410,000 distinct CDR3 sequences, 20% to 25% of them singletons. Material for sequencing was PBMCs or a T cell subset sorted from them (not recorded which). The receptors derive from an adult woman who had mild COVID-19 (a few samples of this study predate the infection). Cell type and time point are not known.

This chain joins TRBV12-3 or TRBV12-4 and TRBJ2-7; 7 bases agree with TRBD1. The CDR3 totals 14 residues. The trim removed 5 bases at V and 0 bases at J, leaving 4 bases unmatched. CDR3 loop: CASSPAGGSYEQYF. CDR3 sequence (DNA): TGTGCCAGCAGTCCGGCAGGGGGCTCCTACGAGCAGTACTTC.

The CDR3 loop reads CASNNGNMAEAFF. DNA of the CDR3: TGCGCCAGCAACAACGGGAATATGGCTGAAGCTTTCTTT. V and J are TRBV5-1 and TRBJ1-1, with unresolved D. The V end was cut by 6 bases, the J end by 6 bases, with 15 bases between. Germline assignment: CDR1 SGHRS and CDR2 YFSETQ. The CDR3 length is 13 residues.

The chain links TRBV20-1 to TRBJ1-2, with D perhaps matching TRBD1 (5 bases). V was pared by 0 bases and J by 3 bases, with 11 bases between. The CDR3 runs to 14 residues. Germline V CDR1 and CDR2: DFQATT, SNEGSKA (reference sequence). CDR3 sequence reads: CSARDPRGYYGYTF. In nucleotides, the CDR3 is TGCAGTGCTAGAGATCCAAGGGGTTACTATGGCTACACCTTC.

The V and J genes are TRBV20-1 and TRBJ1-6; 7 bases are a match to TRBD1. CDR1 DFQATT and CDR2 SNEGSKA come from the germline V gene (reference sequence). With V trimmed by 3 bases and J by 8 bases, 4 bases remained unmatched. The CDR3 spans 13 residues. The CDR3 reads CSARRQGHSPLHF. The CDR3 DNA reads as TGCAGTGCTAGGAGACAGGGACATTCACCCCTCCACTTT.

The V gene is TRBV7-9, the J gene TRBJ2-3; possibly TRBD2 for D (6 bases). V lost 1 base to trimming and J lost 6 bases, with 8 bases between them. The germline V gene encodes CDR1 SEHNR and CDR2 FQNEAQ (reference sequence). This CDR3 contains 13 residues. The CDR3 nucleotides read TGTGCCAGCAGCTTAGATCGGGAGGATACGCAGTATTTT. This gives the protein CASSLDREDTQYF.

The chain couples TRBV7-3 to TRBJ2-7; no definite D call. The CDR3 sequence is 14 residues long. The V end lost 2 bases, the J end lost 6 bases, and 14 bases lay between the germline ends. Germline CDR1 SGHTA, CDR2 FQGTGA. In DNA, the CDR3 is TGTGCCAGCAGCTTAGTAGGCCGAGGTACCGAGCAGTACTTC. Its protein product is CASSLVGRGTEQYF.

With regard to this clonotype: Since a much larger clone is just one base distant, this may be a read error. The genes are TRBV9 and TRBJ2-1; D is unresolved. The CDR3 is 15 residues long. CDR1 SGDLS and CDR2 YYNGEE come from the germline V gene. The V end was cut by 0 bases, the J end by 0 bases, with 7 bases between. CDR3 sequence: CASSVAGNSYNEQFF. The CDR3 bases are TGTGCCAGCAGCGTAGCTGGGAACTCCTACAATGAGCAGTTCTTC.

The chain joins TRBV5-1 to TRBJ1-2; D call uncertain. There are 17 residues in the CDR3. Per the germline V gene, CDR1 is SGHRS and CDR2 is YFSETQ. Trimming cost V 4 bases and J 0 bases, with 19 bases left between them. The CDR3 loop reads CASSLMGSNPTNYGYTF. The CDR3 DNA reads TGCGCCAGCAGCCTCATGGGCTCCAACCCGACTAACTATGGCTACACCTTC.

This clonotype occurred a few times. The chain links TRBV2 to TRBJ1-3; no clear D gene. Trimming removed 7 bases from V and 0 bases from J, with 7 bases in between. This CDR3 contains 13 residues. Germline CDR1 is SNHLY and CDR2 is FYNNEI. As DNA, the CDR3 is TGTGCCAGCACCCCAGACTCTGGAAACACCATATATTTT. Translating it yields CASTPDSGNTIYF. The entire variable domain, with the rest obtained from reference TRBV2 and TRBJ1-3, is as follows: EPEVTQTPSHQVTQMGQEVILRCVPISNHLYFYWYRQILGQKVEFLVSFYNNEISEKSEIFDDQFSVERPDGSNFTLKIRSTKLEDSAMYFCASTPDSGNTIYFGEGSWLTVV.

V usage is TRBV15 and J usage is TRBJ1-5; D gene unclear. Trimming pared 3 bases from V and 3 bases from J, leaving 12 bases between. Germline CDR1 is LNHNV and CDR2 is YYDKDF (reference sequence). CDR3 length: 15 residues. The CDR3 sequence: CATSSGRGSNQPQHF. DNA for the CDR3: TGTGCCACCAGCAGCGGAAGAGGGTCCAATCAGCCCCAGCATTTT.

The V and J genes are TRBV25-1 and TRBJ1-1; D may be TRBD1 (5 bases). V was cut by 1 base and J by 1 base, with 10 bases left in between. This CDR3 is built from 15 residues. Per germline, CDR1 MGHDK and CDR2 SYGVNS. This chain's CDR3 is CASSELRGANTEAFF. CDR3 nucleotide sequence: TGTGCCAGCAGTGAATTAAGAGGGGCGAACACTGAAGCTTTCTTT.